This T cell receptor beta chain is from a study of cytomegalovirus exposure and HLA in healthy donors. About this clone: Its specificity is not known.

Researchers ran the PCR with 60 Vbeta and 13 Jbeta primers. Method: immunoSEQ multiplex PCR; TCRdb's copy keeps in-frame clones and lacks some. The sample has some 210,000 clones; around 80% are singletons. The study, taken as a whole, reports: In terms of immune exposure information, only CMV serostatus was available.

J gave up 3 bases and V 3 bases, and 10 bases lay outside the gene matches. In germline, CDR1 is GTSNPN, CDR2 SVGIG (reference sequence). The CDR3 spans 15 residues. The chain employs TRBV30 and TRBJ2-7; 8 positions agree with TRBD2. The clonotype comes from a male donor in good health and CMV-seronegative. The specimen sequenced was PBMCs. Here the CDR3 reads CAWRGTTSGGYEQYF. CDR3 in DNA: TGTGCCTGGAGAGGAACAACTAGCGGAGGCTACGAGCAGTACTTC.